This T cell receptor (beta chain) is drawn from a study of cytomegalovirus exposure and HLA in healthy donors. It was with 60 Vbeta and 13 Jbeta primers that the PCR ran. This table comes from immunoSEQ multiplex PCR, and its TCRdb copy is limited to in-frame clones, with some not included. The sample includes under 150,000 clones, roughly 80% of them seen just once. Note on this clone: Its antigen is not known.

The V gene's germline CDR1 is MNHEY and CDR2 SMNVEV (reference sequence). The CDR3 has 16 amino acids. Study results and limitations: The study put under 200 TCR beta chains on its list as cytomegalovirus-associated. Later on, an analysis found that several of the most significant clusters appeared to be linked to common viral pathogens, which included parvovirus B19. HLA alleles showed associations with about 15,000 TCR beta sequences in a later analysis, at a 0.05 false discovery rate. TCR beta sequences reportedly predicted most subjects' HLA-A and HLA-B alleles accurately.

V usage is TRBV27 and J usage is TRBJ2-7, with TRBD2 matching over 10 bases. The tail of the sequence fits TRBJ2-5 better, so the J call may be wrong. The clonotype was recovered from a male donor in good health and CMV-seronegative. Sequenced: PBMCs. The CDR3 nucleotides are TGTGCCAGCAGTTTTGTGGGACTAGCGTCCCCAGAGACCCAGTACTTC. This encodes CASSFVGLASPETQYF.